This record looks at one T cell receptor (beta chain) sequence and its context. Its cognate antigen is unknown. These data are taken from a study of T cells expressing NK-cell markers. Across the study: Of eight sequenced donors, seven were HCMV-seropositive and one HCMV-seronegative.

From its re-call of the 5' RACE reads, TCRdb lists each CDR3 protein once, without DNA. This sample's table reports 350,000 to 400,000 distinct CDR3 sequences. CDR1 is DFQATT, CDR2 SNEGSKA, per germline (reference sequence). The CDR3 extends over 15 amino acids. The study, taken as a whole, reports: HCMV specificity of the expanded NKG2C+ T cell clones was not established. In four donors, these clonotypes also led the CD3+CD56-NKG2C+ fraction. NKG2C+ dominant clonotypes from over five donors made up about 1.0-7.5% of CD8+ T cells.

The receptor's source is a woman in her forties or fifties in good health. The chain combines TRBV20-1 with TRBJ2-5; TCRdb's assignment of TRBD2 cannot be checked, as there is no DNA. Material: blood T cells: a sorted CD56 or NKG2C T cell subset, CD4+ or CD8+ T cells, or bulk PBMC T cells (not recorded which). The chain's CDR3 is CSARVLGRVQETQYF.